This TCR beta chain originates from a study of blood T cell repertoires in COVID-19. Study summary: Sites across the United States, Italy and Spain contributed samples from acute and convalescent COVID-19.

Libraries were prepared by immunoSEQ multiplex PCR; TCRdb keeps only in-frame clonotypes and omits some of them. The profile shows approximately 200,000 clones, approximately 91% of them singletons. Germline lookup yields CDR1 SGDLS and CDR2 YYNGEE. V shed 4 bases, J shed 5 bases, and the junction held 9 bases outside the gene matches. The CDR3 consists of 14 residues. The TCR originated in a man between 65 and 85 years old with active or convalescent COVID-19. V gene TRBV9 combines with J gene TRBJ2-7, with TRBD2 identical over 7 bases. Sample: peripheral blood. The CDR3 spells CASSFPPGGNEQYF. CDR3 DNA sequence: TGTGCCAGCAGCTTTCCCCCCGGGGGGAACGAGCAGTACTTC.